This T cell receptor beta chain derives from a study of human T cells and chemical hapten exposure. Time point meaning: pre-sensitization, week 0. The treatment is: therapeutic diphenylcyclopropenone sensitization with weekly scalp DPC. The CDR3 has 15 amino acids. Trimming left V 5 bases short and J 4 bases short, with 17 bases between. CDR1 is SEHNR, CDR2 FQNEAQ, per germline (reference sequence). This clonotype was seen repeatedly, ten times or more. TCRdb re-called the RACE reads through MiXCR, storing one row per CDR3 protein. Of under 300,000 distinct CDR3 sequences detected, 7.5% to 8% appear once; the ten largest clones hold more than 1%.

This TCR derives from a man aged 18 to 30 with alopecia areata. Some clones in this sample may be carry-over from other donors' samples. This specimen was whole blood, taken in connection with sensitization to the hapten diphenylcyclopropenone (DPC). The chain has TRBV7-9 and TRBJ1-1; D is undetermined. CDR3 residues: CASSPQISRFTEAFF. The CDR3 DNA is TGTGCCAGCAGCCCCCAAATCTCAAGATTCACTGAAGCTTTCTTT.